This TCR beta chain is drawn from a study of Ad26.COV2.S vaccination and SARS-CoV-2 variants (dated by TCRdb to the early 2020s). Some background on the complete study: Vaccine-arm donors were drawn from COV1001, a multicentre, randomized, double-blind, placebo-controlled phase I-IIa trial of Ad26.COV2.S in healthy adults. Ad26.COV2.S was administered intramuscularly at 5 x 10^10 or 1 x 10^11 viral particles, either as a single shot or as two shots given 56 days apart. Sequencing of the TCRbeta repertoire served to evaluate the specificity and breadth of SARS-CoV-2-reactive T cell receptors following Ad26.COV2.S vaccination. A total of approximately 32 samples were included in the TCR-sequenced set, comprising roughly 19 Ad26.COV2.S vaccine recipients, 5 placebo recipients and 8 SARS-CoV-2 convalescent individuals. Participants in the trial were split at random into five groups of five each, receiving low-dose or high-dose Ad26.COV2.S once or twice, or else placebo on both occasions. Throughout the experiments and outcome assessment, investigators stayed blinded to trial group allocation.

The immunoSEQ Assay was used to sequence TCRbeta CDR3 regions. After extraction, genomic DNA underwent amplification by bias-controlled multiplex PCR, followed by high-throughput sequencing. Under the source paper's analysis protocol: To quantify the absolute abundance of every unique TCRbeta CDR3 region, sequences were collapsed and filtered. T cell fraction was estimated by normalizing TCRbeta template counts to usable DNA, which was measured by amplifying reference genes present in all nucleated cells. Repertoire TCRs were annotated as SARS-CoV-2-specific by exact matching of V gene, CDR3 amino acid sequence and J gene to a known reactive TCR set. The reference SARS-CoV-2 TCR set was derived from MIRA and filtered for enrichment in COVID-19-positive ImmuneCODE repertoires, a step that removed public or cross-reactive TCRs. Using the MIRA antigens, annotated TCRs were further analysed by specific ORF or by position within an ORF. Breadth was defined as annotated unique rearrangements over total unique productive rearrangements; depth was the summed frequency of those rearrangements. Group comparisons of TCR breadth used two-sided Wilcoxon rank-sum tests. TCRdb's version of the immuneACCESS table is confined to in-frame rearrangements and falls short of the full clone set. An unresolved V gene accounts for under half of the shortfall where checked; the remainder is of unknown origin. V and J calls plus clone size are reproduced from that table; the DNA served to infer D and trimming. The sample table holds 380,000 or so clones, of which 88% were seen once. The biggest ten clones account for approximately 5.9% of the sample.

For this clone: The antigen it binds to is not known. No much larger clone is present one base from it, and per-base qualities are unavailable.

What this sample's treatment or condition label stands for: roughly 18 received Ad26.COV2.S at low or high dose, single or two shots; several received placebo; per-sample allocation not given. Repertoires of vaccine and placebo recipients were sequenced from samples taken on day 63 after the first injection. Between 29 July and 7 August 2020, Cohort 1b enrolled 25 adults aged 18-55 years at one site in Boston, USA. As a vaccine, Ad26.COV2.S was a replication-incompetent adenovirus type 26 vector that expressed a prefusion-stabilized SARS-CoV-2 spike protein derived from the original Wuhan strain. General findings and caveats noted by the study authors: Higher spike-specific TCR breadth was observed in Ad26.COV2.S recipients than in placebo recipients (P = 0.0014). It was noted by the authors that total T cell responses may have been underestimated by the TCR breadth and depth analyses. After vaccination, spike-specific CD8+ and CD4+ T cell responses were reported to show substantial breadth. Non-spike TCR breadth was comparable between vaccine and placebo recipients, consistent with the vaccine containing only spike. The study was not powered for comparison of responses between vaccine doses or regimens.

For CDR1 and CDR2, the germline V gene lists SGDLS and YYNGEE. From the cysteine through the phenylalanine, the CDR3 covers 14 amino acids. Of all the DNA, just the CDR3 is kept, 42 bases in frame from base 1. The V end loses 0 bases and the J end loses 4 bases, and a stretch of 9 bases separates them. The sequencing used peripheral blood, collected in a trial of Ad26.COV2.S vaccine versus placebo. The receptor chain draws on TRBV9 and TRBJ2-3; the D gene cannot be resolved reliably. This receptor was taken from a person between 18 and 59 years old who received the Ad26.COV2.S COVID-19 vaccine or a placebo. The nucleotide sequence reads TGTGCCAGCAGCGTAGCTACCAAGCCAGATACGCAGTATTTT. Its protein is CASSVATKPDTQYF.